The 17 T cell receptor beta chains below were found in one sample sequenced in a study of blood T cell repertoires in COVID-19. Assay used: immunoSEQ multiplex PCR; TCRdb lists only in-frame clones, some missing. The repertoire includes under 200,000 clones, 79% of them detected once, and around 20% sits in the top ten. Sequenced sample: PBMCs or T cells enriched from blood (not recorded which). The receptors shown here come from a woman in her seventies in a cohort exposed to, infected with or recovered from COVID-19 (not recorded which).

The rearrangement joins TRBV9 to TRBJ1-3; 11 positions match TRBD1. Germline assignment: CDR1 SGDLS and CDR2 YYNGEE. This CDR3 is 14 amino acids long. V shed 4 bases, J shed 4 bases, and the junction held 1 base outside the gene matches. The CDR3 loop reads CASSRDRGGNTIYF. The CDR3 DNA follows: TGTGCCAGCAGCCGGGACAGGGGGGGAAACACCATATATTTT.

The sample holds one count of this clone. This chain joins TRBV5-1 and TRBJ2-2; 7 bases agree with TRBD1. In germline, CDR1 is SGHRS, CDR2 YFSETQ. V shed 1 base and J 4 bases; nucleotides not matched to a gene: 10. The CDR3 has 17 amino acids. CDR3 coding DNA: TGCGCCAGCAGCTTGACGGGACAGTCGACGGGCACCGGGGAGCTGTTTTTT. It codes for CASSLTGQSTGTGELFF.

This clone has just a few counts. CDR3 residues: CASRDPSGGETQYF. The CDR3 bases are TGTGCCAGCAGGGACCCTAGCGGGGGAGAGACCCAGTACTTC. V is TRBV2 and J is TRBJ2-5; 10 bases fit TRBD2. This CDR3 is 14 amino acids long. Trimming took 6 bases from V and 4 from J; bases not matched to a gene: 5. From germline, CDR1 is SNHLY and CDR2 FYNNEI.

The rearrangement joins TRBV27 to TRBJ2-1; 14 nucleotides align to TRBD2. After removal of 2 bases from V and 1 base from J, the junction contained 10 bases not matched to a gene. This CDR3 region has 20 residues. Germline V gene sequence: CDR1 MNHEY, CDR2 SMNVEV (reference sequence). The chain's CDR3 is CASSLPGLAGAGVSYNEQFF. DNA of the CDR3: TGTGCCAGCAGTTTACCGGGACTAGCGGGAGCTGGGGTTTCCTACAATGAGCAGTTCTTC.

V is TRBV7-2 and J is TRBJ2-5, with 16 bases matching TRBD2. This CDR3 is built from 17 residues. Unmatched junction bases numbered 8, after V lost 5 bases and J lost 5 bases. CDR1 and CDR2 (germline): SGHTA, FQGNSA. The CDR3 sequence is CASSPPGLAGGRETQYF. The CDR3 region has the DNA TGTGCCAGCAGCCCCCCGGGACTAGCGGGAGGGCGTGAGACCCAGTACTTC.

The V call is TRBV12-3 or TRBV12-4, the J call TRBJ1-2, with D maybe TRBD1 (6 bases). The CDR3 is made up of 13 amino acids. V dropped 6 bases and J dropped 6 bases, with 14 bases sitting between them. DNA of the CDR3: TGTGCCAGCAGACGGGGGGCGCCTAATGGCTACACCTTC. It translates to CASRRGAPNGYTF.

The J gene is TRBJ2-7, the V gene TRBV4-1; TRBD2 aligns across 9 bases. CDR1 is MGHRA, CDR2 YSYEKL, per germline. With V trimmed by 0 bases and J by 6 bases, 9 bases remained unmatched. The CDR3 has 16 amino acids. The CDR3 sequence is CASSQDSVAGAVEQYF. The CDR3 nucleotides are TGCGCCAGCAGCCAAGATTCGGTAGCGGGAGCGGTCGAGCAGTACTTC.

The chain carries TRBV18 and TRBJ1-4; 7 nucleotides agree with TRBD1. Trimming removed 0 bases from V and 10 bases from J; junction bases left unmatched: 8. From germline, CDR1 is KGHSH and CDR2 LQKENI. This CDR3 contains 15 residues. CDR3 nucleotides: TGTGCCAGCTCACCACCGGGGACAGCGCTTGGAAAACTGTTTTTT. Translation gives CASSPPGTALGKLFF. Looking up the rest from reference TRBV18 and TRBJ1-4 gives the full variable domain: NAGVMQNPRHLVRRRGQEARLRCSPMKGHSHVYWYRQLPEEGLKFMVYLQKENIIDESGMPKERFSAEFPKEGPSILRIQQVVRGDSAAYFCASSPPGTALGKLFFGSGTQLSVL.

The V call is TRBV27, the J call TRBJ2-1; TRBD2 agrees at 12 bases. J gave up 8 bases and V 4 bases, and 6 bases lay outside the gene matches. Germline values: CDR1 MNHEY, CDR2 SMNVEV (reference sequence). The CDR3 has 15 amino acids. CDR3 nucleotides: TGTGCCAGCAGTTCTCTGACTAGCGGGAGTGATGAGCAGTTCTTC. Amino acid sequence: CASSSLTSGSDEQFF.

The chain couples TRBV6-5 to TRBJ2-5; no definite D call. V gave up 1 base and J gave up 0 bases, with 6 bases separating them. The V gene's germline CDR1 is MNHEY and CDR2 SVGAGI. The CDR3 runs 14 residues. The chain's CDR3 is CASSYFRNQETQYF. CDR3 DNA: TGTGCCAGCAGTTACTTCAGGAACCAAGAGACCCAGTACTTC.

This rearrangement joins TRBV14 to TRBJ2-1, with 9 bases fitting TRBD1. J was trimmed by 10 bases and V by 0 bases; bases with no gene match: 7. Germline V lookup: CDR1 SGHDN, CDR2 FVKESK. The CDR3 length is 15 residues. CDR3 sequence reads: CASSQETGGFLEQFF. DNA of the CDR3: TGTGCCAGCAGCCAAGAGACAGGGGGTTTTTTAGAGCAGTTCTTC.

V and J are TRBV12-5 and TRBJ2-6, with unresolved D. CDR3 length: 15 amino acids. V lost 1 base and J lost 2, with 6 bases in between. Germline V gives CDR1 LGHNT, CDR2 FRNRAP. CDR3 in DNA: TGTGCTAGTGGTTTGGAACAAGCTGGGGCCAACGTCCTGACTTTC. This gives the protein CASGLEQAGANVLTF.

CDR3 loop: CASSQRGQGRTEAFF. In DNA form, the CDR3 reads TGCGCCAGCAGCCAACGGGGCCAGGGGCGCACTGAAGCTTTCTTT. J is TRBJ1-1 and V is TRBV4-3, with D perhaps TRBD1 (6 bases). Germline CDR1 and CDR2: LGHNA and YSLEER. Trimming pared 2 bases from V and 4 bases from J, leaving 14 bases between. The CDR3 is 15 amino acids.

This clone has only one observation. V gene TRBV28 combines with J gene TRBJ2-5, with TRBD1 identical over 7 bases. V shed 5 bases, J shed 5 bases, and the junction held 11 bases outside the gene matches. The CDR3 loop spans 15 amino acids. The germline gives CDR1 MDHEN, CDR2 SYDVKM. CDR3 amino acids: CASSPMGDRGETQYF. Written as DNA, the CDR3 is TGTGCCAGCAGTCCGATGGGGGACAGAGGGGAGACCCAGTACTTC.

V gene TRBV2 combines with J gene TRBJ2-1; D is undetermined. The CDR3 is 13 amino acids. V lost 3 bases and J 3 bases, leaving 6 bases between the germline ends. Looked up from germline, CDR1 is SNHLY and CDR2 is FYNNEI. The CDR3 loop reads CASSENSYNEQFF. Here the CDR3 DNA reads TGTGCCAGCAGTGAGAACAGCTACAATGAGCAGTTCTTC.

CDR3 sequence (DNA): TGTGCCAGCAGACGTACAGGGGACACTGAAGCTTTCTTT. This encodes CASRRTGDTEAFF. The genes are TRBV27 and TRBJ1-1; 7 bases fit TRBD1. The CDR3 runs 13 residues. Germline assignment: CDR1 MNHEY and CDR2 SMNVEV (reference sequence). Trimming took 6 bases from V and 3 from J; bases not matched to a gene: 4.

This clone was detected only once. V is TRBV5-8 and J is TRBJ2-5; tentatively, D is TRBD2 (5 bases). Germline loops: CDR1 SGHTS, CDR2 YDEGEE. The CDR3 covers 12 residues. V shed 7 bases and J shed 5 bases, with 12 bases lying between them. The DNA for the CDR3 is TGTGCCAGCTCCTTTTCGGGGGAGACCCAGTACTTC. Its translation is CASSFSGETQYF.